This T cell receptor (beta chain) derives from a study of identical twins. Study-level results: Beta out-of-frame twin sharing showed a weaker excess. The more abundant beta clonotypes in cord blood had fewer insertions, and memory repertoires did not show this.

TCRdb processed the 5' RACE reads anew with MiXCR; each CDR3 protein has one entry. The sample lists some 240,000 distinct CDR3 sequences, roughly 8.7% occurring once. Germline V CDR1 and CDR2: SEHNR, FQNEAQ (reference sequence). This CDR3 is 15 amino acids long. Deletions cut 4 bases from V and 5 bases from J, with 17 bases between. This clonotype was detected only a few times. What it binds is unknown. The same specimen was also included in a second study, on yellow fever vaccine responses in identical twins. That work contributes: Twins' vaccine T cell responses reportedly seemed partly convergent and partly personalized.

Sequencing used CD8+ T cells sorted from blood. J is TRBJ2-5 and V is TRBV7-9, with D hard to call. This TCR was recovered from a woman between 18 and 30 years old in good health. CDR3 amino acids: CASSSPLGFHETQYF. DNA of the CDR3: TGTGCCAGCAGCTCACCCTTGGGGTTTCACGAGACCCAGTACTTC.